Reported below is one T cell receptor (beta chain). This sample was included in a study of blood T cell repertoires in COVID-19. The table came from immunoSEQ multiplex PCR; TCRdb's copy has only in-frame clones and leaves some out. The table includes about 260,000 clones, roughly 90% detected once. Germline CDR1 LNHDA, CDR2 SQIVND (reference sequence). V shed 4 bases, J shed 8 bases, and the junction held 3 bases outside the gene matches. This CDR3 comprises 14 residues. The chain employs TRBV19 and TRBJ2-1, with 12 positions matching TRBD2. Sequenced sample: peripheral blood. The source is a woman in her twenties or thirties with COVID-19, enrolled during active disease. CDR3 DNA: TGTGCCAGTAGTACCCTAGCGGGAGGGCATGAGCAGTTCTTC. It is translated as CASSTLAGGHEQFF.